The sample holds one count of the clone carrying this T cell receptor (beta chain). The sample belongs to a study of blood T cell repertoires in COVID-19. Study-wide background: Whether acute or convalescent, the COVID-19 samples came from the United States, Italy and Spain. Sample material is recorded as cDNA or gDNA derived from T cells, B-cell-depleted T cells, or PBMCs.

In the source study's methods: Reference gene primer amplification gave estimated nucleated cell counts. Assay: immunoSEQ multiplex PCR; the TCRdb copy retains only in-frame clones and omits some. The V and J calls and clone size were taken over from that table, and D and trimming were inferred from the DNA. The table records some 190,000 clones, around 88% of them present only once. This CDR3 is built from 12 residues. V lost 7 bases, J lost 2 bases, and 12 bases lay in between. Germline values: CDR1 SQVTM, CDR2 ANQGSEA. The sample taken for sequencing was peripheral blood. V and J are TRBV29-1 and TRBJ2-7; no clear D gene. The sequence derives from a man younger than 30 with active or convalescent COVID-19. The CDR3 loop is CSATTATYEQYF. The CDR3 DNA sequence: TGCAGCGCAACGACTGCAACCTACGAGCAGTACTTC.